These 9 T cell receptor beta chains were all obtained from the same sample, sequenced in a study of cytomegalovirus exposure and HLA in healthy donors (TCRdb year 2017). The library was obtained by the immunoSEQ multiplex PCR assay. The multiplex PCR relied on a mix of 60 forward primers for TCR Vbeta segments and 13 reverse primers for TCR Jbeta segments. TCRdb holds this immuneACCESS table with in-frame rearrangements only. Some clones are missing; in checked studies, unresolved V genes explain under half, and the rest has no known cause. For this sample there are more than 150,000 clones; roughly 80% appear just once. Of the sample, roughly 0.73% falls within the top ten clones. The sample was PBMCs. All receptors derive from a woman aged 18-35 years in good health and CMV-seronegative.

V is TRBV6-1 and J is TRBJ2-1, with TRBD1 identical over 7 bases. The CDR3 has 15 amino acids. Germline CDR1 MNHNS, CDR2 SASEGT. Unmatched junction bases numbered 13, after V lost 7 bases and J lost 7 bases. Here the CDR3 reads CASTRTGSEANEQFF. CDR3 coding DNA: TGTGCCAGCACCCGGACAGGTAGCGAGGCGAATGAGCAGTTCTTC.

The rearrangement links TRBV25-1 to TRBJ1-5; tentative D call: TRBD1 (5 bases). The CDR3 has 14 amino acids. Germline-derived CDR1 and CDR2 are MGHDK and SYGVNS. The V and J ends lost 1 base and 8 bases respectively, with 12 bases between them. Here the CDR3 DNA reads TGTGCCAGCAGTGAATCAGCCAGGGCGGAGCCCCAGCATTTT. It encodes CASSESARAEPQHF.

The V gene is TRBV11-3, the J gene TRBJ1-2, with TRBD1 identical over 7 bases. CDR1 is SGHNT and CDR2 is YENEEA in the germline V gene. This CDR3 is built from 19 residues. The J segment lost 0 bases and the V segment lost 2 bases, leaving 15 bases of the junction unmatched. The CDR3 DNA reads TGTGCCAGCAGCTTAAAAGGCTGGGACAGAGGATTAGCTAACTATGGCTACACCTTC. This translates into CASSLKGWDRGLANYGYTF.

The chain combines TRBV6-6 with TRBJ2-5, with D tentatively TRBD2 (6 bases). Trimming cost V 4 bases and J 4 bases, with 13 bases left between them. This CDR3 spans 14 amino acids. Germline V gives CDR1 MNHNY, CDR2 SVGAGI (reference sequence). The DNA of the CDR3 is TGTGCCAGCAGTTCCTGGGGGGTGTCAGAGACCCAGTACTTC. As protein: CASSSWGVSETQYF.

The chain uses TRBV7-9 and TRBJ2-7; 10 positions agree with TRBD1. The length of the CDR3 is 15 residues. Germline V gene data show CDR1 as SEHNR and CDR2 as FQNEAQ (reference sequence). V trimming: 3 bases; J trimming: 2 bases; junction bases outside the gene matches: 4. CDR3 nucleotides: TGTGCCAGCAGCTTTGGACAGGGGGGCCCCTACGAGCAGTACTTC. Translated, it gives CASSFGQGGPYEQYF.

The chain carries TRBV11-2 and TRBJ2-3; D is possibly TRBD1 (6 bases). Germline values: CDR1 SGHAT, CDR2 FQNNGV. This CDR3 is built from 14 residues. V was clipped by 6 bases and J by 0 bases, with 10 bases between them. The CDR3 nucleotides are TGTGCCAGCAGTAGACAGGTCAGCACAGATACGCAGTATTTT. This translates into CASSRQVSTDTQYF. The complete variable domain, with remaining parts taken from reference TRBV11-2 and TRBJ2-3, reads EAGVAQSPRYKIIEKRQSVAFWCNPISGHATLYWYQQILGQGPKLLIQFQNNGVVDDSQLPKDRFSAERLKGVDSTLKIQPAKLEDSAVYLCASSRQVSTDTQYFGPGTRLTVL.

The chain couples TRBV6-1 to TRBJ2-3, with TRBD2 matching over 12 bases. CDR3 length equals 14 residues. The germline CDR1 and CDR2 sequences are MNHNS and SASEGT. The ends lost 10 bases at V and 4 bases at J; junction bases unmatched: 6. As DNA, the CDR3 is TGTGCCACCCTACTAGCGGGAGGCGCAGATACGCAGTATTTT. Translating it yields CATLLAGGADTQYF.

V gene TRBV11-2 combines with J gene TRBJ2-7; weak D call: TRBD1 (5 bases). V was cut by 2 bases and J by 2 bases, with 7 bases left in between. Germline lookup yields CDR1 SGHAT and CDR2 FQNNGV. The CDR3 is 13 amino acids. CDR3 protein: CASSLSDTYEQYF. The DNA of the CDR3 is TGTGCCAGCAGCTTATCGGACACCTACGAGCAGTACTTC.

The J gene is TRBJ2-5, the V gene TRBV5-1, with a tentative D call TRBD1 (7 bases). The CDR3 loop spans 14 amino acids. Deletions cut 2 bases from V and 5 bases from J, with 13 bases between. Germline V CDR1 and CDR2: SGHRS, YFSETQ. The CDR3 nucleotides read TGCGCCAGCAGCTTTGGAGGGGGCATCGAGACCCAGTACTTC. Its protein product is CASSFGGGIETQYF. Full variable domain (rest looked up from reference TRBV5-1 and TRBJ2-5): KAGVTQTPRYLIKTRGQQVTLSCSPISGHRSVSWYQQTPGQGLQFLFEYFSETQRNKGNFPGRFSGRQFSNSRSEMNVSTLELGDSALYLCASSFGGGIETQYFGPGTRLLVL.